One TCR beta chain is described in this entry. Its specificity is unknown. This sample includes further DNA sequences coding for the same CDR3. The data are from a study of shared clonotypes between healthy human individuals. Regarding the study as a whole: Despite large depth, rarefaction showed incomplete sorted-subset sequencing.

Germline CDR1 and CDR2: GTSNPN and SVGIG (reference sequence). V was pared by 3 bases and J by 2 bases, with 8 bases between. CDR3 size: 12 residues. The test was conducted at deep level. Profiling relied on immunoSEQ multiplex PCR, and the TCRdb table lists in-frame clones only, not all of them. The sample lists some 2,400,000 clones; around 95% were seen once. This clonotype originated in a man between 18 and 35 years old in good health. The sample was naive CD4+ T cells sorted from blood. Subset reported: CD45RA+ positively selected. This sequence joins TRBV30 and TRBJ2-7; D possibly corresponds to TRBD2 (6 bases). This CDR3 reads CAWSGSPYEQYF. The CDR3 nucleotides are TGTGCCTGGAGCGGGAGCCCCTACGAGCAGTACTTC.